This T cell receptor (beta chain) came from a study of T cells after yellow fever vaccination. Study results and limitations: FACS-sorted repertoires could contain abundant clonotypes contaminating from the bulk population. Post-booster repertoires contained most primary-vaccination clones again (96% CD4, about 88% CD8).

A process of 5'RACE template switching, which added a universal primer site and UMIs, was used to make TCR cDNA. Each CDR3 protein is one row after TCRdb ran MiXCR on the 5' RACE reads. Counted here are approximately 150,000 distinct CDR3 sequences, 7.7% occurring once; the ten biggest clones make up roughly 0.73%. CDR1 is SGHTA, CDR2 FQGNSA, per germline. The CDR3 extends over 17 amino acids. The J segment lost 6 bases and the V segment lost 5 bases, leaving 9 bases of the junction unmatched. This clonotype was counted ten times or more. Its target is not known. Material: CD4+ T cells sorted from PBMCs, obtained 5 days after the yellow fever booster vaccination. The TCR was taken from a man aged 30 to 39 who received the YFV17D yellow fever vaccine. The V and J genes are TRBV7-2 and TRBJ2-3, with 15 nucleotides matching TRBD2. CDR3 bases: TGTGCCAGCAGCCTCGGGACTAGCGGGAGGTTTTTGGATACGCAGTATTTT. Its protein product is CASSLGTSGRFLDTQYF.